This is a list of T cell receptor beta chains from one sample in a study of T cell changes during pregnancy in multiple sclerosis. Assay used: immunoSEQ multiplex PCR; TCRdb lists only in-frame clones, some missing. The sample yields about 79,000 clones, about 90% seen once. The sample here was CD4+ T cells from peripheral blood mononuclear cells, taken in the second trimester of pregnancy. The source is a female donor with multiple sclerosis, enrolled in a pregnancy study. Each CDR3 is given without its conserved first and last residue. Clone size is shown for a subset of rows, as once, few, many or a class of expanded clone.

.,TRBV9,ASSVGDRGRYEQY
.,TRBV10-2,ASSPQGVRNYGYT
.,TRBV2,ASRSGQGAYGYT
.,TRBV7-2,ASSGQDRGPVSNQPQH
.,TRBV11-2,ASSRRRTSGSSDTQY
few,TRBV5-4,ASRTGGGKNEQY
.,TRBV15,ATSRGREGRSGELF
.,TRBV6-6,ASSYASEEAF
.,TRBV28,ASSFPYSGRGNQPQH
.,TRBV7-2,ASSSGQGGANVLT
once,TRBV7-9,ASSPPRVGYGYT
.,TRBV5-8,ASSKPGLAGADTQY
.,TRBV19,ARNPQGSGANVLT
.,TRBV29-1,SVGSNLYTGELF
many,TRBV7-9,ASSPEAQPQH
.,TRBV6-6,ASSPSGGYEQY
.,TRBV7-2,ASSLSNNEQF
.,TRBV6-1,ASTKGDSNQPQH
.,TRBV6-1,ASREAVDTEAF
.,TRBV6-5,ASSPTGDTQY
.,TRBV18,ASSPRVGGVEQY
few,TRBV5-1,ASSVGQGDQPQH
.,TRBV4-3,ASSRGLLLGEQY
once,TRBV2,ASMSDRVYYEQY
.,TRBV4-1,ASRIGQGYDTGELF
.,TRBV6-1,ASRGLQGFGELF
.,TRBV27,ASNSDRTDTQY
.,TRBV18,ASSPRWGDPLSGELF
.,TRBV25-1,ASSEGGAHQPQH
.,TRBV7-3,ASSFSGREYNEQF
.,TRBV5-1,ASTSPRGSGANVLT
.,TRBV27,ASSLISGGPQETQY
.,TRBV27,ASSFRTSGGPADTQY
.,TRBV18,ASSPGGNQPQH
.,TRBV6-1,ASLPNHMNTEAF
once,TRBV7-6,ASSFGAGGDYGYT
.,TRBV21-1,ASSNSGQEANYGYT
.,TRBV5-1,ASSYGLAGIQETQY
.,TRBV18,ASSPKLTSGQETQY
.,TRBV30,AWKTSGYGYT
.,TRBV5-6,ASSRLRGGLELGYTQY
.,TRBV15,ATSRFEDGISTGELF
.,TRBV28,ASGWTAQETQY
.,TRBV10-3,AISDRTSGLTDTQY
.,TRBV10-3,AISESNLSGESYNSPLH
.,TRBV5-6,ASSFRRFGTGETQY
.,TRBV6-1,ASLKDRGANIQY
.,TRBV19,ASSIEDRFNYGYT